These 22 T cell receptor beta chains share one sample of origin, sequenced in a study of control samples from healthy donors and cancer patients. The protocol was immunoSEQ multiplex PCR, while the TCRdb copy is restricted to in-frame clones and leaves out a portion. The sample includes about 13,000 clones, around 79% seen only once; the top ten take approximately 8.9%. Sequencing input: formalin-fixed, paraffin-embedded tissue. The receptors shown here come from a male donor with melanoma.

This clone was seen only a few times. The chain uses TRBV2 and TRBJ1-1, with D unresolved. Trimming left V 7 bases short and J 4 bases short, with 10 bases between. The CDR3 consists of 12 residues. Germline CDR1 and CDR2: SNHLY and FYNNEI. CDR3 DNA: TGTGCCAGCAAGAAGGGAGGCACTGAAGCTTTCTTT. It yields the protein CASKKGGTEAFF.

V usage is TRBV10-3 and J usage is TRBJ2-1; 11 bases match TRBD2. This CDR3 is 17 amino acids long. Germline assignment: CDR1 ENHRY and CDR2 SYGVKD. V was pared by 5 bases and J by 5 bases, with 11 bases of the junction left unmatched. The CDR3 bases are TGTGCCATCAGTCGTCGACTAGCGGGGAGTCGGGACAATGAGCAGTTCTTC. Translating gives CAISRRLAGSRDNEQFF.

DNA of the CDR3: TGTGCCAGCAGTAACAAACAGGGGGGTGCTTACGAGCAGTACTTC. Translation: CASSNKQGGAYEQYF. The chain employs TRBV6-6 and TRBJ2-7; 8 bases agree with TRBD1. Germline lookup yields CDR1 MNHNY and CDR2 SVGAGI (reference sequence). The V and J ends lost 5 bases and 4 bases, in that order; junction bases with no gene match: 10. The CDR3 is made up of 15 amino acids.

V gene TRBV7-8 combines with J gene TRBJ2-5; 8 bases line up with TRBD1. In germline, CDR1 is SGHVS, CDR2 FQNEAQ. The CDR3 covers 15 residues. The V and J ends lost 1 base and 4 bases, in that order; junction bases with no gene match: 5. The CDR3 sequence: CASSLEGRGLETQYF. CDR3 in DNA: TGTGCCAGCAGCTTAGAGGGCAGGGGGCTAGAGACCCAGTACTTC.

This clone occurred once. V usage is TRBV11-1 and J usage is TRBJ2-3, with D uncertain. Between the trimmed V and J ends, which lost 2 bases and 2 bases, there was a span of 5 bases. The V gene's germline CDR1 is SGHAT and CDR2 FQDESV (reference sequence). The CDR3 extends over 13 amino acids. CDR3 region: CASSLRATDTQYF. As DNA, the CDR3 is TGTGCCAGCAGCTTAAGAGCCACAGATACGCAGTATTTT.

The chain has TRBV12-3 or TRBV12-4 and TRBJ1-1; D possibly corresponds to TRBD1 (5 bases). Trimming cost V 6 bases and J 7 bases, with 9 bases left between them. This CDR3 contains 11 residues. CDR3: CASRERGEAFF. The CDR3 region has the DNA TGTGCCAGCAGGGAAAGGGGTGAAGCTTTCTTT.

CDR3 residues: CASRRDTLSYEQYF. The CDR3 nucleotides read TGCGCCAGCAGAAGGGACACCCTTTCCTACGAGCAGTACTTC. V is TRBV5-1 and J is TRBJ2-7, with D possibly matching TRBD1 (6 bases). Per the germline V gene, CDR1 is SGHRS and CDR2 is YFSETQ. V was clipped by 5 bases and J by 1 base, with 13 bases between them. The CDR3 is made up of 14 amino acids.

V is TRBV5-1 and J is TRBJ2-2; tentative D call: TRBD2 (5 bases). CDR1 is SGHRS, CDR2 YFSETQ, per germline. V was clipped by 0 bases and J by 5 bases, with 8 bases between them. This CDR3 comprises 14 residues. CDR3 nucleotide sequence: TGCGCCAGCAGCTTGGTGGGGAGTACCGGGGAGCTGTTTTTT. As protein: CASSLVGSTGELFF.

The V call is TRBV10-3, the J call TRBJ1-2; D might be TRBD1 (5 bases). Germline CDR1 and CDR2: ENHRY and SYGVKD. The CDR3 length is 14 residues. V was trimmed by 2 bases and J by 3 bases, leaving 10 bases between them. In DNA form, the CDR3 reads TGTGCCATCAGTGAGGAGGGGCGATACTATGGCTACACCTTC. This codes for CAISEEGRYYGYTF.

The chain employs TRBV30 and TRBJ2-5; 7 nucleotides line up with TRBD2. The CDR3 covers 12 residues. Germline CDR1 is GTSNPN and CDR2 is SVGIG (reference sequence). The V and J ends lost 8 bases and 1 base, in that order; junction bases with no gene match: 4. The CDR3 loop reads CAGGTTQETQYF. The CDR3 region has the DNA TGTGCCGGGGGGACTACCCAAGAGACCCAGTACTTC.

This chain uses TRBV3-1 (or the pseudogene TRBV3-2) with TRBJ2-7; D remains unclear. This CDR3 contains 11 residues. The germline V gene has CDR1 LGHDT and CDR2 YNNKEL (reference sequence). The V gene lost 2 bases and the J gene lost 6 bases, with 5 bases spanning the gap. The CDR3 DNA follows: TGTGCCAGCAGCCAACTCAGCGAGCAGTACTTC. The encoded protein is CASSQLSEQYF.

The V call is TRBV9, the J call TRBJ1-3; D call uncertain. Germline-derived CDR1 and CDR2 are SGDLS and YYNGEE. V was pared by 1 base and J by 4 bases, with 12 bases between. This CDR3 contains 15 residues. CDR3 loop: CASSVTADSGNTIYF. For the CDR3, the DNA is TGTGCCAGCAGCGTAACAGCCGACTCAGGAAACACCATATATTTT.

This clone was seen a single time. The chain carries TRBV5-1 and TRBJ1-4; D might be TRBD1 (6 bases). Trimming removed 0 bases at V and 13 bases at J, with 10 bases between. This CDR3 is built from 12 residues. Germline CDR1 reads SGHRS; CDR2 reads YFSETQ. The CDR3 DNA reads as TGCGCCAGCAGCTTGGAGGGGGAGGTACTGTTTTTT. Protein product: CASSLEGEVLFF.

This chain links TRBV5-6 with TRBJ1-2; 9 nucleotides align to TRBD1. The V and J ends lost 3 bases and 2 bases, in that order; junction bases with no gene match: 2. CDR3 length: 14 amino acids. Germline CDR1 is SGHDT and CDR2 is YYEEEE. The CDR3 DNA is TGTGCCAGCAGCTGGGGACAGGGAAACTATGGCTACACCTTC. This sequence encodes CASSWGQGNYGYTF.

This sequence joins TRBV7-2 and TRBJ2-3; TRBD2 is a possible D gene (5 bases). V shed 1 base and J shed 1 base, with 15 bases lying between them. CDR1 and CDR2 from the germline V gene are SGHTA and FQGNSA. The CDR3 runs to 17 residues. CDR3 protein: CASSLDSLAPGTDTQYF. The DNA for the CDR3 is TGTGCCAGCAGCTTAGACTCTCTAGCACCAGGCACAGATACGCAGTATTTT.

V and J are TRBV15 and TRBJ2-3; D gene ambiguous. Per germline, CDR1 LNHNV and CDR2 YYDKDF (reference sequence). The CDR3 extends over 13 amino acids. V was trimmed by 1 base and J by 8 bases, leaving 10 bases between them. The CDR3 loop is CATSRASVLTQYF. As DNA, the CDR3 is TGTGCCACCAGCAGAGCATCAGTTCTTACGCAGTATTTT.

The V call is TRBV11-2, the J call TRBJ1-2; D not certain. Germline V gene lookup returns CDR1 SGHAT and CDR2 FQNNGV. This CDR3 has 14 amino acids. V was shortened by 3 bases and J by 8 bases, with 16 bases between the two germline ends. The DNA for the CDR3 is TGTGCCAGCAGCTTGGGAAACTCAATGGAGGGCTACACCTTC. This gives the protein CASSLGNSMEGYTF.

The CDR3 region is CASSPPRRLSTGELFF. The CDR3 bases are TGTGCCAGCAGTCCCCCCCGCAGGCTGAGCACCGGGGAGCTGTTTTTT. This chain links TRBV6-6 with TRBJ2-2, with no clear D. CDR1 and CDR2 (germline): MNHNY, SVGAGI (reference sequence). Trimming stripped 5 bases from V and 4 bases from J, with 17 bases between. The CDR3 is 16 residues long.

The table lists this clone with a count of one. V is TRBV9 and J is TRBJ2-5, with D possibly being TRBD1 or TRBD2 (5 bases each). The CDR3 is 14 amino acids. With 0 bases removed from V and 7 bases from J, the gap between germline ends came to 13 bases. CDR1 and CDR2 (germline): SGDLS, YYNGEE. CDR3 DNA sequence: TGTGCCAGCAGCGTAGTGGGACCCCCGGCGACCCAGTACTTC. It encodes CASSVVGPPATQYF.

This clone turned up a few times. This sequence joins TRBV6-5 and TRBJ1-1, with 7 positions matching TRBD1. CDR1 MNHEY and CDR2 SVGAGI come from the germline V gene. The CDR3 is made up of 12 amino acids. Trimming took 4 bases from V and 11 from J; bases not matched to a gene: 7. CDR3 coding DNA: TGTGCCAGCAGTTCCCCGACAGGGACCGCTTTCTTT. Its translation is CASSSPTGTAFF.

J is TRBJ1-5 and V is TRBV19; 7 bases are shared with TRBD1. There are 14 residues in the CDR3. Germline values: CDR1 LNHDA, CDR2 SQIVND (reference sequence). V lost 10 bases, J lost 0 bases, and 6 bases stayed unmatched. The CDR3 DNA reads TGTGCCACTGACAGGGAAAATAGCAATCAGCCCCAGCATTTT. This gives the protein CATDRENSNQPQHF. Filled out from reference TRBV19 and TRBJ1-5, the complete variable domain reads DGGITQSPKYLFRKEGQNVTLSCEQNLNHDAMYWYRQDPGQGLRLIYYSQIVNDFQKGDIAEGYSVSREKKESFPLTVTSAQKNPTAFYLCATDRENSNQPQHFGDGTRLSIL.

The chain couples TRBV10-3 to TRBJ2-3; TRBD2 matches at 7 bases. In germline, CDR1 is ENHRY, CDR2 SYGVKD. The CDR3 length is 12 residues. Trimming cost V 9 bases and J 4 bases; bases outside gene matches: 4. CDR3 loop: CAIAGEADTQYF. CDR3 in DNA: TGTGCCATTGCGGGGGAAGCAGATACGCAGTATTTT.